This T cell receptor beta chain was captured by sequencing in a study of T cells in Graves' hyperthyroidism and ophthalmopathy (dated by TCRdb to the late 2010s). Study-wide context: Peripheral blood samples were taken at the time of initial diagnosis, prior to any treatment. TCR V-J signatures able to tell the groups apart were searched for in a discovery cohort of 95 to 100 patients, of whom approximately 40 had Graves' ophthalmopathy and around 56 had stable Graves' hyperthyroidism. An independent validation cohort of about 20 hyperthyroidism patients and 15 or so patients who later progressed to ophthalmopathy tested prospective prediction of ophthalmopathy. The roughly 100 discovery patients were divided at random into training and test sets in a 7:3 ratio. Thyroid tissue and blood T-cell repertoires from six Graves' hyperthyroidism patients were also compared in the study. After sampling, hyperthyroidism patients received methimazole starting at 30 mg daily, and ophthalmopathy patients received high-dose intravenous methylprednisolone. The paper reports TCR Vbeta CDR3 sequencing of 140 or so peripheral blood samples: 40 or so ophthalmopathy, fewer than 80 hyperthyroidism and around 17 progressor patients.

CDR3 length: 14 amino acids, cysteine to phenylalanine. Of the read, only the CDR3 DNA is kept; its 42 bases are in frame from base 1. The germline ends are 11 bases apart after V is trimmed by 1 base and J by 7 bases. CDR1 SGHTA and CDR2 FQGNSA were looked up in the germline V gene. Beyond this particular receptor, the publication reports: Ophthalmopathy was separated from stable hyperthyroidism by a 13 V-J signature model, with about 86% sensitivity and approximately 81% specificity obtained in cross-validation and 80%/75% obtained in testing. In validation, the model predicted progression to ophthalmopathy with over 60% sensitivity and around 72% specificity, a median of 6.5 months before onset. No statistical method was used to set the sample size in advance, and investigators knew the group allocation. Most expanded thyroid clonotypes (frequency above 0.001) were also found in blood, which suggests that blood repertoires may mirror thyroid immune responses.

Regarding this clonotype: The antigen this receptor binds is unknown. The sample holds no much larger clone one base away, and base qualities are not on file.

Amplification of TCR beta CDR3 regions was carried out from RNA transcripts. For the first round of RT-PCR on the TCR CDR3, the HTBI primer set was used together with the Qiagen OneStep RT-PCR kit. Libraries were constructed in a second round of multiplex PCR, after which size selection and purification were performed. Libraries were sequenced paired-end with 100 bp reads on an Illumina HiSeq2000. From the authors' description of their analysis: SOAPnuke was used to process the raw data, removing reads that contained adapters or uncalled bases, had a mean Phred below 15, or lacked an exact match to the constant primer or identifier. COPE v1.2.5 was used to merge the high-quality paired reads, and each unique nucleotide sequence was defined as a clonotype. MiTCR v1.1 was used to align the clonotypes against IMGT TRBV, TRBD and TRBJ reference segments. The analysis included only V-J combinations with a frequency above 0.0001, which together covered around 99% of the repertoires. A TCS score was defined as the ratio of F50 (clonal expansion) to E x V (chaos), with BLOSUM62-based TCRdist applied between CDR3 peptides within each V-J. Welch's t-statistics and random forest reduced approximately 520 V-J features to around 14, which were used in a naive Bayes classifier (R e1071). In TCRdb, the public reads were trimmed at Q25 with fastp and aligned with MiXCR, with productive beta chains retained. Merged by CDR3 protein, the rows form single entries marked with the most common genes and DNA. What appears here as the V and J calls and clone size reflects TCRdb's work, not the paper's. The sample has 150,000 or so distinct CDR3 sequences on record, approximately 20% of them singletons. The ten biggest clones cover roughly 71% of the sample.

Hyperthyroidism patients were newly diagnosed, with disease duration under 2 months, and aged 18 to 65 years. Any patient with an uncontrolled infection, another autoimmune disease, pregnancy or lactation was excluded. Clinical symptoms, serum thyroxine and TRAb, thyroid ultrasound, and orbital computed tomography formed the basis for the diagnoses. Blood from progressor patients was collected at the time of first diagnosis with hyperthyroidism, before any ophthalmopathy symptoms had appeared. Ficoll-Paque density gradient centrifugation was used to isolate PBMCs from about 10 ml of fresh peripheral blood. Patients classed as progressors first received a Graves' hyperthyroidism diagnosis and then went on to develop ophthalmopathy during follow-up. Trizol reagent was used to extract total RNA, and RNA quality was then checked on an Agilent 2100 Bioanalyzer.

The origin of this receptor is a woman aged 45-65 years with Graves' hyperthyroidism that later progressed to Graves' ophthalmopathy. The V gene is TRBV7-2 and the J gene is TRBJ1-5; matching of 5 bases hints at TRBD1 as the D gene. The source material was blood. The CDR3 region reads CASSLVGHRQPQHF. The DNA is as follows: TGTGCCAGCAGCTTAGTTGGACACAGACAGCCCCAGCATTTT.